The 9 T cell receptor beta chains reported below all come from one sample, sequenced in a study of blood T cell repertoires in COVID-19. Assay: immunoSEQ multiplex PCR; the TCRdb copy retains only in-frame clones and omits some. The sample includes about 42,000 clones, 70% to 85% of them seen just once. Sequencing was carried out using peripheral blood. All receptors derive from a human donor in a cohort sampled during active COVID-19.

CDR3 protein: CASSTRTSGGQETQYF. CDR3 nucleotides: TGTGCCAGTAGTACCCGGACTAGCGGGGGCCAAGAGACCCAGTACTTC. This chain links TRBV19 with TRBJ2-5, with 13 bases matching TRBD2. Germline values: CDR1 LNHDA, CDR2 SQIVND (reference sequence). With V trimmed by 4 bases and J by 1 base, 3 bases remained unmatched. The CDR3 length is 16 residues.

By frequency in the sample, this clone is medium-sized (0.01 to 0.1%). The chain couples TRBV6-5 to TRBJ1-5; D is uncertain. CDR1 is MNHEY and CDR2 is SVGAGI in the germline V gene. The CDR3 runs 14 residues. V lost 5 bases and J 4 bases, leaving 12 bases between the germline ends. This CDR3 is CASSHHELNQPQHF. CDR3 nucleotide sequence: TGTGCCAGCAGTCATCATGAACTAAATCAGCCCCAGCATTTT.

This sequence joins TRBV19 and TRBJ2-6, with a tentative D call TRBD1 (6 bases). Per germline, CDR1 LNHDA and CDR2 SQIVND (reference sequence). The length of the CDR3 is 16 residues. V lost 5 bases to trimming and J lost 0 bases, with 11 bases between them. The CDR3 loop reads CASSAWTASGANVLTF. For the CDR3, the DNA is TGTGCCAGTAGTGCCTGGACAGCCTCTGGGGCCAACGTCCTGACTTTC.

The chain is built from TRBV5-1 and TRBJ2-7; TRBD1 matches 8 bases. The CDR3 is made up of 14 amino acids. The V gene end was trimmed by 3 bases and the J gene end by 1 base; junction bases not matched to a gene: 3. The V gene's germline CDR1 is SGHRS and CDR2 YFSETQ. The CDR3 spells CASSWGTGSYEQYF. For the CDR3, the DNA is TGCGCCAGCAGCTGGGGGACAGGTTCCTACGAGCAGTACTTC.

This sequence joins TRBV7-3 and TRBJ2-1, with TRBD2 matching over 12 bases. V trimming: 4 bases; J trimming: 7 bases; junction bases outside the gene matches: 11. Germline loops: CDR1 SGHTA, CDR2 FQGTGA. The CDR3 length is 17 residues. In DNA form, the CDR3 reads TGTGCCAGCAGCTCTTCTAGCGGGGGGGCCGAGAGGAATGAGCAGTTCTTC. It yields the protein CASSSSSGGAERNEQFF. The full variable domain, in which reference TRBV7-3 and TRBJ2-1 provide the parts outside the CDR3, is GAGVSQTPSNKVTEKGKYVELRCDPISGHTALYWYRQSLGQGPEFLIYFQGTGAADDSGLPNDRFFAVRPEGSVSTLKIQRTERGDSAVYLCASSSSSGGAERNEQFFGPGTRLTVL.

This rearrangement joins TRBV28 to TRBJ1-3, with TRBD1 matching over 8 bases. Germline CDR1 MDHEN, CDR2 SYDVKM. The CDR3 consists of 16 residues. J lost 4 bases, V lost 4 bases, and 9 bases had no gene match. This chain's CDR3 is CASSYLTGAGGNTIYF. DNA for the CDR3: TGTGCCAGCAGTTACCTGACAGGGGCGGGAGGAAACACCATATATTTT.

As to this clone: Other DNA sequences in this specimen translate into the identical CDR3. Written as DNA, the CDR3 is TGTGCCAGCAGCTTAAGAGGCCTGAACACTGAAGCTTTCTTT. Its protein is CASSLRGLNTEAFF. The chain couples TRBV7-3 to TRBJ1-1, with D uncertain. The CDR3 contains 14 residues. The V end was cut by 1 base, the J end by 0 bases, with 6 bases between. Germline V gene lookup returns CDR1 SGHTA and CDR2 FQGTGA. The whole variable domain, remainder taken from reference TRBV7-3 and TRBJ1-1, is GAGVSQTPSNKVTEKGKYVELRCDPISGHTALYWYRQSLGQGPEFLIYFQGTGAADDSGLPNDRFFAVRPEGSVSTLKIQRTERGDSAVYLCASSLRGLNTEAFFGQGTRLTVV.

The chain links TRBV6-2 or TRBV6-3 to TRBJ2-3; D not certain. From germline, CDR1 is MNHEY and CDR2 SVGEGT. The CDR3 runs to 15 residues. Between the trimmed V and J ends, which lost 6 bases and 4 bases, there was a span of 17 bases. The CDR3 region has the DNA TGTGCCAGCAGCAAACAGACCTGGTCCCCAGATACGCAGTATTTT. This sequence encodes CASSKQTWSPDTQYF.

The rearrangement links TRBV6-5 to TRBJ2-1; 7 bases map to TRBD1. Germline CDR1 MNHEY, CDR2 SVGAGI. CDR3 length: 12 residues. Trimming took 4 bases from V and 10 from J; bases not matched to a gene: 4. The CDR3 coding sequence is TGTGCCAGCAGTTGGGGACAGCAAGAGCAGTTCTTC. Its protein product is CASSWGQQEQFF.